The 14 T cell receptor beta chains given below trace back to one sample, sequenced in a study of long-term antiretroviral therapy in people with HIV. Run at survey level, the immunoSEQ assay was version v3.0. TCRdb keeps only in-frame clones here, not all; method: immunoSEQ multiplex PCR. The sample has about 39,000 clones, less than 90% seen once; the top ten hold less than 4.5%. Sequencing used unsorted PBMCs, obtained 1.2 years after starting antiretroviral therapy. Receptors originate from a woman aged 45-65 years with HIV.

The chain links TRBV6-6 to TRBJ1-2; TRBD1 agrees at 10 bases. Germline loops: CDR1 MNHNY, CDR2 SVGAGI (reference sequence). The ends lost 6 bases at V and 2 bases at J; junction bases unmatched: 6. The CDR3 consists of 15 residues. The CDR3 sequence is CASRSGTGVNYGYTF. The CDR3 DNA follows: TGTGCCAGCAGGTCCGGGACAGGGGTGAACTATGGCTACACCTTC.

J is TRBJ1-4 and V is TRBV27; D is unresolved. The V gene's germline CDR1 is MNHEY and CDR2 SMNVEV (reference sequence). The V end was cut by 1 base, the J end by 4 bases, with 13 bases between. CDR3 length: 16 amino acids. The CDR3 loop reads CASSLFPNALNEKLFF. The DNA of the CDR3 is TGTGCCAGCAGTTTATTCCCGAACGCCCTTAATGAAAAACTGTTTTTT.

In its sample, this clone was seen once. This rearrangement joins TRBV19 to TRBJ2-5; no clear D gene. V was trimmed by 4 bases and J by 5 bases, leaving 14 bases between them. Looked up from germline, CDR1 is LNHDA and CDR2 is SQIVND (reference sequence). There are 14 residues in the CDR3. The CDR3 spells CASSNPRLTETQYF. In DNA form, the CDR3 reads TGTGCCAGTAGTAATCCCAGGTTGACTGAGACCCAGTACTTC.

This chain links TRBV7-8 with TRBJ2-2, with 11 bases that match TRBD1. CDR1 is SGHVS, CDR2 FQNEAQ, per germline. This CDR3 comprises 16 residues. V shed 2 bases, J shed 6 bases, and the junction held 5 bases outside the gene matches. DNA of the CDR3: TGTGCCAGCAGCTTAAGGGACAGGGGGATCGCCGGGGAGCTGTTTTTT. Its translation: CASSLRDRGIAGELFF. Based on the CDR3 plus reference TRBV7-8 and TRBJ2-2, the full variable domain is GAGVSQSPRYKVAKRGQDVALRCDPISGHVSLFWYQQALGQGPEFLTYFQNEAQLDKSGLPSDRFFAERPEGSVSTLKIQRTQQEDSAVYLCASSLRDRGIAGELFFGEGSRLTVL.

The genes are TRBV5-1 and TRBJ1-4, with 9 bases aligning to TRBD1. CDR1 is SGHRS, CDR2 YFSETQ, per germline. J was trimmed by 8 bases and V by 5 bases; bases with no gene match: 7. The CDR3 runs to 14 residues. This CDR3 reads CASSGQGFREKLFF. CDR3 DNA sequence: TGCGCCAGCAGTGGACAGGGGTTTCGAGAAAAACTGTTTTTT.

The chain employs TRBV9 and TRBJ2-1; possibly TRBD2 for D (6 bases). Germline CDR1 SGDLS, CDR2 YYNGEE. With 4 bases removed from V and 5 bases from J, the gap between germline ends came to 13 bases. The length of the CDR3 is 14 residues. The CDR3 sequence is CASSPRGTHNEQFF. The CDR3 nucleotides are TGTGCCAGCAGCCCCCGGGGGACCCACAATGAGCAGTTCTTC.

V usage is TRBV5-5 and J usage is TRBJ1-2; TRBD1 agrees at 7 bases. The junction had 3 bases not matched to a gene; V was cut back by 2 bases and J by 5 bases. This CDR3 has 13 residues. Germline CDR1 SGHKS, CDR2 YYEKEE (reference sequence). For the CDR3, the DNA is TGTGCCAGCAGCTTTGGGACAGTATATGGCTACACCTTC. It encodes CASSFGTVYGYTF.

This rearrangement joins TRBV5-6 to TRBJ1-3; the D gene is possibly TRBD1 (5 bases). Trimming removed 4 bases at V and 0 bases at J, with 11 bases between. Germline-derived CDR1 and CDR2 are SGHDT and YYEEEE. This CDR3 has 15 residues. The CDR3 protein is CASSLLGTSGNTIYF. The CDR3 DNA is TGTGCCAGCAGCCTCCTGGGGACCTCTGGAAACACCATATATTTT.

The CDR3 DNA follows: TGTGCCAGCAGCTTAGTGGGCGGAAGCTCTTATGGCTACACCTTC. This gives the protein CASSLVGGSSYGYTF. V is TRBV11-2 and J is TRBJ1-2, with D hard to call. The CDR3 has 15 amino acids. Per germline, CDR1 SGHAT and CDR2 FQNNGV. V shed 1 base and J shed 5 bases, with 14 bases lying between them. Complete variable domain (other parts from reference TRBV11-2 and TRBJ1-2): EAGVAQSPRYKIIEKRQSVAFWCNPISGHATLYWYQQILGQGPKLLIQFQNNGVVDDSQLPKDRFSAERLKGVDSTLKIQPAKLEDSAVYLCASSLVGGSSYGYTFGSGTRLTVV.

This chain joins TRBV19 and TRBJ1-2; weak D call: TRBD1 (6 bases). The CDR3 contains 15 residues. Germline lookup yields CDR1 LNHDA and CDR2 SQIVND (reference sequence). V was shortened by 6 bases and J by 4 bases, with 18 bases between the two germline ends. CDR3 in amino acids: CASRPNRDTFYGYTF. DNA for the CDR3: TGTGCCAGTAGGCCCAACCGGGACACTTTCTATGGCTACACCTTC.

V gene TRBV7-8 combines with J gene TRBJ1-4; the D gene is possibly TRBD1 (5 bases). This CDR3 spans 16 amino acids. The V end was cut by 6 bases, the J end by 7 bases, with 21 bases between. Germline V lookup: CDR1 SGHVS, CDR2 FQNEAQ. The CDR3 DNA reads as TGTGCCAGCAGTCAACTAGGGAGGGGAGAGGTTGAAAAACTGTTTTTT. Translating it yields CASSQLGRGEVEKLFF.

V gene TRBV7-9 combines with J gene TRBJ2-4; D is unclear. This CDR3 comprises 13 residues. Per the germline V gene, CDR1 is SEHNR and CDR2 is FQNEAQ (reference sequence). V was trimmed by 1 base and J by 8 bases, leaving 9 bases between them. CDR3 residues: CASSLGREDIQYF. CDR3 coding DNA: TGTGCCAGCAGCTTAGGAAGGGAAGACATTCAGTACTTC. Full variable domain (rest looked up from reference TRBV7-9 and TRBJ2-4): DTGVSQNPRHKITKRGQNVTFRCDPISEHNRLYWYRQTLGQGPEFLTYFQNEAQLEKSRLLSDRFSAERPKGSFSTLEIQRTEQGDSAMYLCASSLGREDIQYFGAGTRLSVL.

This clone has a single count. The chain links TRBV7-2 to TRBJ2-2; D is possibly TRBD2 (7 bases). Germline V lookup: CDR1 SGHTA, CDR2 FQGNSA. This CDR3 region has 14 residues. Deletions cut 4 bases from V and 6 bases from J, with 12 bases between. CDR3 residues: CASSWGGGPGELFF. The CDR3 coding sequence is TGTGCCAGCAGCTGGGGAGGGGGGCCCGGGGAGCTGTTTTTT.

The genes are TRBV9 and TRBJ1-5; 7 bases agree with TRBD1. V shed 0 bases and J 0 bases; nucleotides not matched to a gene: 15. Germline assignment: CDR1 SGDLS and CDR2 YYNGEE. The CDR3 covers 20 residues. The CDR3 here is CASSVAEGDRVPRSNQPQHF. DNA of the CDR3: TGTGCCAGCAGCGTAGCGGAGGGTGACAGGGTCCCCCGTAGCAATCAGCCCCAGCATTTT.